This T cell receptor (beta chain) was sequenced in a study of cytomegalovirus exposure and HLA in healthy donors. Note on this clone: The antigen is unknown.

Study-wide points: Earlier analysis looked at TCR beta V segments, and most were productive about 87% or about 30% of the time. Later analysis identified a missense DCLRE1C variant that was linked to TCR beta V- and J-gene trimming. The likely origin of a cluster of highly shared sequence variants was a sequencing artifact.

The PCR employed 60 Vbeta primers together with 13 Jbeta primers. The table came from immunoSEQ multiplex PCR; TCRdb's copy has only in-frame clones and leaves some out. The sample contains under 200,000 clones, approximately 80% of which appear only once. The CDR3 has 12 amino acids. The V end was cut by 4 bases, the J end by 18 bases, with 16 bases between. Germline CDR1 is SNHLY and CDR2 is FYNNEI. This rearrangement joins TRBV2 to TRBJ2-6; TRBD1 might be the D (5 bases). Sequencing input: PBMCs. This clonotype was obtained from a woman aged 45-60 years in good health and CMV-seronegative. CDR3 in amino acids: CASSGDSHLPTF. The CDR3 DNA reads TGTGCCAGCAGTGGTGACAGTCACCTCCCGACTTTC.